The 29 T cell receptor beta chains listed next were all sequenced from one sample in a study of T-cell memory formation after mild COVID-19. TCRdb analysed the 5' RACE reads with MiXCR anew, one entry per CDR3 protein. The data hold 150,000 to 200,000 distinct CDR3 sequences, with 11% observed a single time. The specimen was PBMCs or a T cell subset sorted from them (not recorded which). The receptors were sampled from a man aged 18 to 35 who had mild COVID-19 (a few samples of this study predate the infection). Cell type and time point are not known.

The chain uses TRBV28 and TRBJ2-1; TRBD2 agrees at 10 bases. There are 13 residues in the CDR3. V gave up 9 bases and J gave up 7 bases; unmatched junction bases: 6. The V gene's germline CDR1 is MDHEN and CDR2 SYDVKM. The CDR3 region has the DNA TGTGCCAGTAGCGGGGGGCTTGGTAATGAGCAGTTCTTC. Translating it yields CASSGGLGNEQFF.

This clonotype has a handful of counts. J is TRBJ1-2 and V is TRBV12-3 or TRBV12-4; possibly TRBD1 for D (6 bases). The germline V and J ends were trimmed by 5 bases and 5 bases, with 9 bases remaining between them. This CDR3 has 12 amino acids. DNA of the CDR3: TGTGCCAGCAGTCCAGGACAGTATGGCTACACCTTC. This translates into CASSPGQYGYTF.

This clonotype came up a few times. The chain couples TRBV7-3 to TRBJ1-6; D remains unclear. CDR1 and CDR2 from the germline V gene are SGHTA and FQGTGA. The CDR3 consists of 13 residues. The ends were cut back, 2 bases at V and 10 bases at J, with 9 bases in the middle. This chain's CDR3 is CASSLSEVSPLHF. CDR3 nucleotide sequence: TGTGCCAGCAGCTTATCGGAGGTATCACCCCTCCACTTT. The complete variable domain, with remaining parts taken from reference TRBV7-3 and TRBJ1-6, reads GAGVSQTPSNKVTEKGKYVELRCDPISGHTALYWYRQSLGQGPEFLIYFQGTGAADDSGLPNDRFFAVRPEGSVSTLKIQRTERGDSAVYLCASSLSEVSPLHFGNGTRLTVT.

This clonotype showed up just a few times. The CDR3 nucleotides read TGTGCCAGCAGTGATTATTGGGGCGGGGACGCAGATACGCAGTATTTT. Translating it yields CASSDYWGGDADTQYF. V is TRBV2 and J is TRBJ2-3, with D possibly TRBD2 on 6 matching bases. Between the trimmed V and J ends, which lost 3 bases and 4 bases, there was a span of 17 bases. Germline CDR1 SNHLY, CDR2 FYNNEI. The CDR3 has 16 residues.

This chain uses TRBV3-1 with TRBJ1-2; 7 bases are a match to TRBD1. CDR3 length equals 14 residues. V shed 0 bases, J shed 4 bases, and the junction held 2 bases outside the gene matches. From germline, CDR1 is LGHDT and CDR2 YNNKEL (reference sequence). The DNA for the CDR3 is TGTGCCAGCAGCCAAGAGGGACAGACCTATGGCTACACCTTC. Its translation: CASSQEGQTYGYTF.

The genes are TRBV28 and TRBJ2-1; TRBD2 agrees at 11 bases. The J segment lost 0 bases and the V segment lost 5 bases, leaving 3 bases of the junction unmatched. The CDR3 length is 16 residues. From germline, CDR1 is MDHEN and CDR2 SYDVKM. CDR3 sequence reads: CASSPGLADSYNEQFF. CDR3 sequence (DNA): TGTGCCAGCAGTCCGGGACTAGCGGACTCCTACAATGAGCAGTTCTTC.

The V gene is TRBV18, the J gene TRBJ1-2, with 9 positions matching TRBD1. The germline gives CDR1 KGHSH, CDR2 LQKENI. The CDR3 spans 14 residues. The trim removed 2 bases at V and 8 bases at J, leaving 6 bases unmatched. The CDR3 loop is CASSPEGQGSGYTF. CDR3 DNA: TGTGCCAGCTCACCAGAGGGACAGGGTTCGGGCTACACCTTC.

The V gene is TRBV20-1, the J gene TRBJ2-7; 14 positions match TRBD2. The CDR3 runs 16 residues. J gave up 2 bases and V 0 bases, and 3 bases lay outside the gene matches. Germline V gene data show CDR1 as DFQATT and CDR2 as SNEGSKA (reference sequence). The CDR3 coding sequence is TGCAGTGCTAGAGATGGGACTAGCGGGGGAACCTACGAGCAGTACTTC. Protein: CSARDGTSGGTYEQYF.

This clonotype occurred many times. The chain combines TRBV5-1 with TRBJ2-5; 9 bases map to TRBD1. Germline V gives CDR1 SGHRS, CDR2 YFSETQ. This CDR3 comprises 15 residues. Trimming at V came to 0 bases and at J to 5 bases, leaving 5 bases not matched to a gene. The CDR3 nucleotides are TGCGCCAGCAGCTTGGTGACAGGGGGTGCGGAGACCCAGTACTTC. It is translated as CASSLVTGGAETQYF.

The chain links TRBV12-3 or TRBV12-4 to TRBJ1-1; D may be TRBD1 (6 bases). V was clipped by 7 bases and J by 11 bases, with 17 bases between them. This CDR3 region has 12 residues. The CDR3 is CASKFYGGAAFF. The CDR3 DNA follows: TGTGCCAGCAAGTTTTACGGGGGCGCGGCTTTCTTT.

This clonotype has more than one count but fewer than ten. V is TRBV20-1 and J is TRBJ2-4, with 10 bases that match TRBD2. The J segment lost 0 bases and the V segment lost 6 bases, leaving 5 bases of the junction unmatched. CDR3 length equals 15 residues. Germline V gives CDR1 DFQATT, CDR2 SNEGSKA (reference sequence). In nucleotides, the CDR3 is TGCAGTGCACAAAGCGGGGGGGTAGCCAAAAACATTCAGTACTTC. Its translation: CSAQSGGVAKNIQYF.

There are a few counts of this clonotype. The chain carries TRBV5-5 and TRBJ1-4; no clear D. Trimming took off 4 bases at V and 1 base at J, with 11 bases between the two ends. The CDR3 has 15 residues. CDR1 and CDR2 (germline): SGHKS, YYEKEE (reference sequence). CDR3 loop: CASSLGGVTNEKLFF. The CDR3 DNA sequence: TGTGCCAGCAGCCTAGGAGGCGTAACTAATGAAAAACTGTTTTTT.

This clonotype has only a few counts. The chain employs TRBV28 and TRBJ1-5, with 7 bases that match TRBD1. The CDR3 totals 14 residues. Germline assignment: CDR1 MDHEN and CDR2 SYDVKM. Germline trimming cut 6 bases from V and 4 bases from J; bases unmatched to any gene: 6. CDR3 sequence: CASRSGTANQPQHF. In DNA form, the CDR3 reads TGTGCCAGCAGGTCCGGGACAGCAAATCAGCCCCAGCATTTT.

The V and J genes are TRBV7-2 and TRBJ1-1; D not certain. CDR1 and CDR2 from the germline V gene are SGHTA and FQGNSA. This CDR3 has 15 amino acids. With 6 bases removed from V and 1 base from J, the gap between germline ends came to 15 bases. This CDR3 reads CASRQNSGKNTEAFF. CDR3 nucleotide sequence: TGTGCCAGCAGGCAAAACTCCGGAAAGAACACTGAAGCTTTCTTT. Filled out from reference TRBV7-2 and TRBJ1-1, the complete variable domain reads GAGVSQSPSNKVTEKGKDVELRCDPISGHTALYWYRQSLGQGLEFLIYFQGNSAPDKSGLPSDRFSAERTGGSVSTLTIQRTQQEDSAVYLCASRQNSGKNTEAFFGQGTRLTVV.

This chain joins TRBV5-1 and TRBJ2-5; tentatively, D is TRBD1 (6 bases). V lost 6 bases, J lost 5 bases, and 20 bases lay in between. CDR3 length: 15 residues. Germline values: CDR1 SGHRS, CDR2 YFSETQ. CDR3 DNA sequence: TGCGCCAGCACCCGGATGCGAGGGGGTTCGGAGACCCAGTACTTC. Residues: CASTRMRGGSETQYF.

This clonotype was seen only a few times. As DNA, the CDR3 is TGTGCCAGCAGTTACGAACAGGGGGTTTTCCACGAGCAGTACTTC. This codes for CASSYEQGVFHEQYF. The rearrangement joins TRBV6-2 or TRBV6-3 to TRBJ2-7, with 8 positions matching TRBD1. The germline V gene encodes CDR1 MNHEY and CDR2 SVGEGT. The V and J ends lost 2 bases and 5 bases, in that order; junction bases with no gene match: 8. The CDR3 covers 15 residues.

This clonotype was recorded at least ten times. The chain employs TRBV5-1 and TRBJ2-7, with 9 bases that match TRBD2. This CDR3 is built from 14 residues. With V trimmed by 0 bases and J by 5 bases, 3 bases remained unmatched. Germline CDR1 is SGHRS and CDR2 is YFSETQ. CDR3 amino acids: CASSLGGLANEQYV. CDR3 bases: TGCGCCAGCAGCTTGGGGGGACTAGCAAACGAGCAGTACGTC.

This sequence joins TRBV4-2 and TRBJ2-3, with TRBD1 identical over 7 bases. The CDR3 has 16 residues. The trim removed 1 base at V and 0 bases at J, leaving 4 bases unmatched. The germline V gene encodes CDR1 LGHNA and CDR2 YNFKEQ. The CDR3: CASSQAQGVSTDTQYF. CDR3 in DNA: TGTGCCAGCAGCCAAGCCCAGGGGGTTAGCACAGATACGCAGTATTTT.

This clonotype was detected many times. The chain couples TRBV7-9 to TRBJ2-5; D is perhaps TRBD2 (5 bases). Trimming cost V 0 bases and J 5 bases, with 13 bases left between them. CDR1 is SEHNR and CDR2 is FQNEAQ in the germline V gene (reference sequence). The CDR3 has 15 residues. The CDR3 DNA sequence: TGTGCCAGCAGCTTAGCGCGGGCAGTTGGGGAGACCCAGTACTTC. This translates into CASSLARAVGETQYF.

This clonotype was observed a few times. This chain links TRBV4-2 with TRBJ2-5, with 10 bases identical to TRBD2. This CDR3 region has 17 residues. V lost 0 bases to trimming and J lost 5 bases; unmatched junction nucleotides: 9. The germline CDR1 and CDR2 sequences are LGHNA and YNFKEQ. CDR3 region: CASSQEASGGGGETQYF. The CDR3 nucleotides read TGTGCCAGCAGCCAAGAAGCTAGCGGGGGAGGTGGGGAGACCCAGTACTTC.

This clonotype was seen only a few times. V usage is TRBV7-8 and J usage is TRBJ1-1; the D is unclear. V gave up 4 bases and J gave up 8 bases, with 11 bases separating them. Germline V gene lookup returns CDR1 SGHVS and CDR2 FQNEAQ. The CDR3 is made up of 12 amino acids. CDR3 nucleotide sequence: TGTGCCAGCAGCTCCCGGTGGTCGGAAGCTTTCTTT. Amino acids: CASSSRWSEAFF.

This clonotype was counted a few times. The CDR3 loop is CASSEDRVRQETQYF. In nucleotides, the CDR3 is TGTGCCAGCAGTGAGGACAGGGTCCGACAAGAGACCCAGTACTTC. This chain links TRBV2 with TRBJ2-5, with 8 bases lining up with TRBD1. This CDR3 has 15 residues. The trim removed 3 bases at V and 2 bases at J, leaving 5 bases unmatched. Germline assignment: CDR1 SNHLY and CDR2 FYNNEI.

The chain carries TRBV12-5 and TRBJ2-2; D remains ambiguous. This CDR3 region has 12 residues. V gave up 1 base and J gave up 3 bases, with 0 bases separating them. Germline V CDR1 and CDR2: LGHNT, FRNRAP. CDR3 protein: CASGLDTGELFF. The CDR3 nucleotides read TGTGCTAGTGGTTTGGACACCGGGGAGCTGTTTTTT.

The rearrangement uses TRBV5-6 and TRBJ1-3; D gene ambiguous. Germline values: CDR1 SGHDT, CDR2 YYEEEE. V was clipped by 2 bases and J by 0 bases, with 12 bases between them. CDR3 length: 16 residues. The chain's CDR3 is CASSLHAGASGNTIYF. The CDR3, as DNA: TGTGCCAGCAGCTTACATGCCGGAGCCTCTGGAAACACCATATATTTT.

The V gene is TRBV2, the J gene TRBJ1-4; D possibly corresponds to TRBD1 (6 bases). V was pared by 2 bases and J by 10 bases, with 20 bases between. Germline V lookup: CDR1 SNHLY, CDR2 FYNNEI. The CDR3 totals 16 residues. The CDR3, as DNA: TGTGCCAGCAGTGAAAGGGGGGCCAGGAACGGAGGAAAACTGTTTTTT. Protein product: CASSERGARNGGKLFF.

This clonotype turned up a few times. The V gene is TRBV20-1, the J gene TRBJ2-3; 14 bases map to TRBD2. This CDR3 comprises 18 residues. The germline V gene has CDR1 DFQATT and CDR2 SNEGSKA (reference sequence). V shed 2 bases, J shed 0 bases, and the junction held 7 bases outside the gene matches. In DNA, the CDR3 is TGCAGTGCTAGAAGGACTAGCGGGGGGTTTCCCAGCACAGATACGCAGTATTTT. Encoded protein: CSARRTSGGFPSTDTQYF.

The rearrangement uses TRBV7-2 and TRBJ2-3; 7 bases agree with TRBD1. The CDR3 extends over 15 amino acids. The V gene's germline CDR1 is SGHTA and CDR2 FQGNSA. V lost 5 bases to trimming and J lost 1 base; unmatched junction nucleotides: 6. CDR3 DNA: TGTGCCAGCAGCCCACGACAGGGAGGCACAGATACGCAGTATTTT. It translates to CASSPRQGGTDTQYF.

This clonotype was observed a handful of times. V and J are TRBV3-1 and TRBJ1-2; possibly TRBD1 for D (6 bases). The CDR3 spans 13 residues. The V gene's germline CDR1 is LGHDT and CDR2 YNNKEL (reference sequence). The germline V and J ends were trimmed by 5 bases and 6 bases, with 13 bases remaining between them. The CDR3 spells CASSERQANGYTF. DNA for the CDR3: TGTGCCAGCAGCGAGAGACAGGCTAATGGCTACACCTTC.

There are a few counts of this clonotype. The chain joins TRBV29-1 to TRBJ1-2; 7 nucleotides line up with TRBD1. The CDR3 extends over 11 amino acids. CDR1 is SQVTM and CDR2 is ANQGSEA in the germline V gene. Unmatched junction bases numbered 5, after V lost 8 bases and J lost 5 bases. CDR3 bases: TGCAGCCTCGGGACAGATTATGGCTACACCTTC. Its translation is CSLGTDYGYTF.